This T cell receptor beta chain was profiled in a study of shared clonotypes between healthy human individuals. The wider study: The composition of the donors was a couple of women and a few men aged 18 to 49. General study results and limits: Naive subsets tended to show greater estimated richness than memory subsets.

Each PCR replicate from the sorted subsets contained around 0.2 ug DNA, which is roughly 33,000 T cell genomes. Original handling: Filtering differed since immunoSEQ provided only junctions, with no quality scores. Assay used: immunoSEQ multiplex PCR; TCRdb lists only in-frame clones, some missing. Clone size and the V and J calls come from that table; the DNA yielded D and trimming. This sample yields over a million clones, of which around 97% are seen a single time; over 1% belongs to the top ten. Worth noting for this clone: The antigen remains undetermined.

The ends lost 4 bases at V and 2 bases at J; junction bases unmatched: 3. This CDR3 has 15 residues. From germline, CDR1 is WNHNN and CDR2 SYGVQD (reference sequence). The origin of this receptor is a young man in good health. The chain links TRBV10-1 to TRBJ2-1, with TRBD2 matching 9 bases. Source material: naive CD4+ T cells sorted from blood. Specified subset: CD45RA+ positively selected. CDR3 DNA sequence: TGCGCCAGCAGTGGTAGCGGGAGAACCTACAATGAGCAGTTCTTC. It translates to CASSGSGRTYNEQFF.